The next 30 T cell receptor beta chains were all read from a single sample in a study of Ad26.COV2.S vaccination and SARS-CoV-2 variants. Measured with immunoSEQ multiplex PCR; TCRdb has only the in-frame clones, and not every one. In the table there are approximately 500,000 clones, approximately 88% of which are singletons. The treatment here: 15 to 20 received Ad26.COV2.S at low or high dose, single or two shots; five or six received placebo; per-sample allocation not given. Samples were taken on day 63 after the first vaccine or placebo injection. Sequenced here: peripheral blood, sampled in a trial of Ad26.COV2.S vaccine versus placebo. The receptors originated from a person aged 18-60 years who received the Ad26.COV2.S COVID-19 vaccine or a placebo.

CDR3 region: CASQAYRGETQYF. DNA of the CDR3: TGTGCCAGCCAAGCCTATAGGGGAGAGACCCAGTACTTC. The chain uses TRBV11-2 and TRBJ2-5, with a weak D call TRBD1 (5 bases). The germline V gene has CDR1 SGHAT and CDR2 FQNNGV. V shed 8 bases and J shed 4 bases, with 14 bases lying between them. The CDR3 totals 13 residues.

A single count supports this clone. At the DNA level, this CDR3 is encoded by other sequences in the same sample as well. This sequence joins TRBV28 and TRBJ2-7, with D uncertain. The CDR3 has 14 residues. The germline V gene encodes CDR1 MDHEN and CDR2 SYDVKM. V lost 2 bases and J 2 bases, leaving 10 bases between the germline ends. This chain's CDR3 is CASSLSGPTYEQYF. CDR3 in DNA: TGTGCCAGCAGTTTAAGTGGGCCCACCTACGAGCAGTACTTC.

The chain is built from TRBV6-5 and TRBJ2-7; D possibly corresponds to TRBD1 (6 bases). The CDR3 has 13 amino acids. With 4 bases removed from V and 2 bases from J, the gap between germline ends came to 9 bases. Germline V lookup: CDR1 MNHEY, CDR2 SVGAGI. DNA for the CDR3: TGTGCCAGCAGTTTAAACAGGGCCTACGAGCAGTACTTC. Translating gives CASSLNRAYEQYF.

Turning to this clone: A read error may produce the germline difference seen at one junction end. V usage is TRBV9 and J usage is TRBJ1-2, with a possible D match to TRBD1 (6 bases). Per germline, CDR1 SGDLS and CDR2 YYNGEE. This CDR3 spans 13 amino acids. CDR3 DNA: TGTGCCAGCAGCGTTGCCGACAGGCCCTACCTCTTCTTC. It is translated as CASSVADRPYLFF.

The rearrangement joins TRBV11-3 to TRBJ1-1; unclear D gene. The ends were cut back, 6 bases at V and 1 base at J, with 12 bases in the middle. The germline V gene has CDR1 SGHNT and CDR2 YENEEA. There are 14 residues in the CDR3. This chain's CDR3 is CASSSDGPNTEAFF. The CDR3 DNA sequence: TGTGCCAGCAGTTCCGACGGACCGAACACTGAAGCTTTCTTT.

The count of this clone is one. The chain carries TRBV19 and TRBJ2-1, with D tentatively TRBD2 (5 bases). The germline V gene encodes CDR1 LNHDA and CDR2 SQIVND (reference sequence). V was trimmed by 3 bases and J by 9 bases, leaving 15 bases between them. This CDR3 has 14 amino acids. CDR3 sequence (DNA): TGTGCCAGTAGTATCAGCGGACCTCGCCTTGAGCAGTTCTTC. Protein sequence: CASSISGPRLEQFF. Together with reference TRBV19 and TRBJ2-1, the CDR3 gives the full variable domain: DGGITQSPKYLFRKEGQNVTLSCEQNLNHDAMYWYRQDPGQGLRLIYYSQIVNDFQKGDIAEGYSVSREKKESFPLTVTSAQKNPTAFYLCASSISGPRLEQFFGPGTRLTVL.

The chain employs TRBV30 and TRBJ2-7, with 7 bases aligning to TRBD1. CDR1 GTSNPN and CDR2 SVGIG come from the germline V gene (reference sequence). V shed 5 bases, J shed 1 base, and the junction held 5 bases outside the gene matches. The CDR3 totals 13 residues. In DNA form, the CDR3 reads TGTGCCTGGGACAGGGCAGATTCCTACGAGCAGTACTTC. Protein product: CAWDRADSYEQYF.

This chain connects TRBV28 to TRBJ2-4; D tentatively fits TRBD1 or TRBD2 (7 bases each). This CDR3 spans 14 amino acids. Germline lookup yields CDR1 MDHEN and CDR2 SYDVKM. V gave up 5 bases and J gave up 8 bases, with 16 bases separating them. The CDR3 DNA follows: TGTGCCAGCAGTCTTCGGGCAGGGGGGGACATTCAGTACTTC. It specifies CASSLRAGGDIQYF.

The chain uses TRBV19 and TRBJ2-3, with 13 bases aligning to TRBD2. The V gene end was trimmed by 3 bases and the J gene end by 2 bases; junction bases not matched to a gene: 5. The V gene's germline CDR1 is LNHDA and CDR2 SQIVND (reference sequence). This CDR3 spans 17 amino acids. Here the CDR3 DNA reads TGTGCCAGTAGTATCTCCGGGACTAGCGGGACCACAGATACGCAGTATTTT. This encodes CASSISGTSGTTDTQYF.

With regard to this clone: Other DNA sequences in the same sample also yield this CDR3. The chain joins TRBV4-1 to TRBJ1-1; no firm D call. V was clipped by 1 base and J by 5 bases, with 11 bases between them. The V gene's germline CDR1 is MGHRA and CDR2 YSYEKL. The CDR3 is 14 residues long. Written as DNA, the CDR3 is TGCGCCAGCAGCCAAGTGGGAGGGAATACTGAAGCTTTCTTT. Its translation is CASSQVGGNTEAFF.

V usage is TRBV28 and J usage is TRBJ2-3; tentative D call: TRBD2 (6 bases). V shed 10 bases and J shed 11 bases, with 25 bases lying between them. This CDR3 spans 14 amino acids. Germline V gives CDR1 MDHEN, CDR2 SYDVKM. CDR3 sequence reads: CATRSQGLGWGQYF. CDR3 coding DNA: TGTGCCACGCGATCCCAGGGACTTGGGTGGGGGCAGTATTTT. Full variable domain (rest looked up from reference TRBV28 and TRBJ2-3): DVKVTQSSRYLVKRTGEKVFLECVQDMDHENMFWYRQDPGLGLRLIYFSYDVKMKEKGDIPEGYSVSREKKERFSLILESASTNQTSMYLCATRSQGLGWGQYFGPGTRLTVL.

This CDR3 is CASTKQGVGNEQFF. CDR3 nucleotide sequence: TGTGCCAGCACCAAACAGGGGGTCGGGAATGAGCAGTTCTTC. The chain recombines TRBV3-1 (or the pseudogene TRBV3-2) with TRBJ2-1, with 8 bases identical to TRBD1. Germline CDR1 and CDR2: LGHDT and YNNKEL (reference sequence). This CDR3 is 14 amino acids long. V was clipped by 7 bases and J by 7 bases; unmatched bases: 9.

CDR3 protein: CASSLSARDRARETQYF. CDR3 in DNA: TGTGCCAGCAGCTTAAGCGCCCGGGACAGGGCGAGAGAGACCCAGTACTTC. The chain is built from TRBV11-3 and TRBJ2-5; 9 positions match TRBD1. V gave up 2 bases and J gave up 4 bases; unmatched junction bases: 11. There are 17 residues in the CDR3. Germline V CDR1 and CDR2: SGHNT, YENEEA.

The V and J genes are TRBV11-2 and TRBJ2-2; D is ambiguous. This CDR3 region has 15 residues. The ends were cut back, 0 bases at V and 4 bases at J, with 9 bases in the middle. Per the germline V gene, CDR1 is SGHAT and CDR2 is FQNNGV. The DNA for the CDR3 is TGTGCCAGCAGCTTAGATCTCGTTGGCACCGGGGAGCTGTTTTTT. It codes for CASSLDLVGTGELFF.

This chain uses TRBV2 with TRBJ1-2; unclear D gene. Germline V gene sequence: CDR1 SNHLY, CDR2 FYNNEI. The ends were cut back, 6 bases at V and 4 bases at J, with 15 bases in the middle. CDR3 size: 14 residues. The CDR3 here is CASRTTQPFYGYTF. In nucleotides, the CDR3 is TGTGCCAGCAGGACCACACAGCCCTTCTATGGCTACACCTTC.

The V gene is TRBV12-5, the J gene TRBJ1-2, with TRBD1 identical over 8 bases. Looked up from germline, CDR1 is LGHNT and CDR2 is FRNRAP. The CDR3 is 16 amino acids. Trimming removed 2 bases from V and 6 bases from J; junction bases left unmatched: 11. In DNA form, the CDR3 reads TGTGCTAGTGGTTTGTCTGCGGGACAGGTGGTGCATGGCTACACCTTC. Its translation is CASGLSAGQVVHGYTF.

The V call is TRBV28, the J call TRBJ1-5; possible D gene TRBD1, 5 bases. The CDR3 runs to 15 residues. CDR1 is MDHEN and CDR2 is SYDVKM in the germline V gene. V was cut by 9 bases and J by 3 bases, with 18 bases left in between. CDR3 loop: CASHLRGRANQPQHF. For the CDR3, the DNA is TGTGCCAGTCACCTTAGAGGCAGGGCCAATCAGCCCCAGCATTTT.

J is TRBJ2-7 and V is TRBV6-5; 10 nucleotides agree with TRBD2. The germline V gene has CDR1 MNHEY and CDR2 SVGAGI. After removal of 11 bases from V and 5 bases from J, the junction contained 6 bases not matched to a gene. This CDR3 contains 12 residues. CDR3 in amino acids: CAVGLAYDEQYF. Here the CDR3 DNA reads TGTGCCGTGGGACTAGCGTATGACGAGCAGTACTTC.

The chain uses TRBV7-9 and TRBJ2-1, with 7 bases lining up with TRBD1. The CDR3 contains 16 residues. Germline V gene data show CDR1 as SEHNR and CDR2 as FQNEAQ (reference sequence). With V trimmed by 4 bases and J by 9 bases, 15 bases remained unmatched. The CDR3 loop is CASSSRTGQNQGEQFF. CDR3 coding DNA: TGTGCCAGCAGCTCACGAACGGGACAGAACCAAGGTGAGCAGTTCTTC.

The chain uses TRBV5-1 and TRBJ2-1, with D maybe TRBD2 (5 bases). Germline values: CDR1 SGHRS, CDR2 YFSETQ. The CDR3 length is 16 residues. Deletions cut 3 bases from V and 7 bases from J, with 20 bases between. The CDR3 DNA is TGCGCCAGCAGCTCCCCAAAGCGGCTGTTGGTAAATGAGCAGTTCTTC. Translation gives CASSSPKRLLVNEQFF.

The chain combines TRBV7-9 with TRBJ2-1, with 10 bases fitting TRBD2. The length of the CDR3 is 15 residues. Germline-derived CDR1 and CDR2 are SEHNR and FQNEAQ (reference sequence). J lost 2 bases, V lost 4 bases, and 2 bases had no gene match. The CDR3 bases are TGTGCCAGCAGCTCCAGCGGGAGGGCCTACAATGAGCAGTTCTTC. This translates into CASSSSGRAYNEQFF. The variable domain in full, completed from reference TRBV7-9 and TRBJ2-1, reads DTGVSQNPRHKITKRGQNVTFRCDPISEHNRLYWYRQTLGQGPEFLTYFQNEAQLEKSRLLSDRFSAERPKGSFSTLEIQRTEQGDSAMYLCASSSSGRAYNEQFFGPGTRLTVL.

This sequence joins TRBV12-3 or TRBV12-4 and TRBJ2-7; D is unresolved. This CDR3 region has 11 residues. V gave up 4 bases and J gave up 0 bases, with 1 base separating them. The CDR3 coding sequence is TGTGCCAGCAGTTACTCCTACGAGCAGTACTTC. Translating gives CASSYSYEQYF.

The V and J genes are TRBV18 and TRBJ1-2; D call uncertain. CDR1 KGHSH and CDR2 LQKENI come from the germline V gene. This CDR3 comprises 13 residues. V was pared by 5 bases and J by 8 bases, with 15 bases between. This CDR3 is CASSETAQGGYTF. The CDR3 bases are TGTGCCAGCTCAGAGACTGCGCAAGGAGGCTACACCTTC.

This rearrangement joins TRBV5-1 to TRBJ1-2; the match to TRBD1 covers 9 bases. Germline CDR1 SGHRS, CDR2 YFSETQ. J lost 3 bases, V lost 4 bases, and 4 bases had no gene match. The CDR3 sequence is 14 residues long. The DNA for the CDR3 is TGCGCCAGCAGCACTGACAGGGGGGACTATGGCTACACCTTC. Its translation: CASSTDRGDYGYTF.

The chain recombines TRBV24-1 with TRBJ1-2; no clear D. The V gene's germline CDR1 is KGHDR and CDR2 SFDVKD. The CDR3 is 13 residues long. The V end was cut by 2 bases, the J end by 8 bases, with 11 bases between. The CDR3 spells CATSDSGFGGYTF. In DNA form, the CDR3 reads TGTGCCACCAGTGATTCGGGGTTCGGAGGCTACACCTTC.

This chain links TRBV25-1 with TRBJ1-2; D is uncertain. Trimming removed 3 bases at V and 0 bases at J, with 5 bases between. The CDR3 spans 13 residues. Germline assignment: CDR1 MGHDK and CDR2 SYGVNS. CDR3 loop: CASSDTANYGYTF. The CDR3 DNA is TGTGCCAGCAGTGACACGGCTAACTATGGCTACACCTTC.

The chain combines TRBV5-1 with TRBJ2-2; 10 bases align to TRBD1. From germline, CDR1 is SGHRS and CDR2 YFSETQ. The J segment lost 2 bases and the V segment lost 4 bases, leaving 11 bases of the junction unmatched. CDR3 length: 18 residues. The CDR3 DNA sequence: TGCGCCAGCAGCCCCAATTGGGGGACAGGGGTAAACACCGGGGAGCTGTTTTTT. This encodes CASSPNWGTGVNTGELFF.

This chain joins TRBV5-5 and TRBJ2-7; 9 bases map to TRBD2. In germline, CDR1 is SGHKS, CDR2 YYEKEE (reference sequence). V gave up 4 bases and J gave up 8 bases; unmatched junction bases: 13. The CDR3 spans 15 residues. The CDR3 DNA reads as TGTGCCAGCAGCCCCCTCCTAGCGGGGCCTGTAAAGCAGTACTTC. This encodes CASSPLLAGPVKQYF.

The chain uses TRBV28 and TRBJ1-5; maybe TRBD1 (5 bases). Germline loops: CDR1 MDHEN, CDR2 SYDVKM. V gave up 5 bases and J gave up 5 bases, with 13 bases separating them. The CDR3 spans 14 residues. CDR3 sequence: CASSQGAKYQPQHF. The CDR3 DNA reads TGTGCCAGCAGTCAAGGGGCTAAATATCAGCCCCAGCATTTT.

The J gene is TRBJ2-7, the V gene TRBV2; D is uncertain. The germline V gene has CDR1 SNHLY and CDR2 FYNNEI. V was pared by 8 bases and J by 3 bases, with 20 bases between. CDR3 size: 15 residues. Written as DNA, the CDR3 is TGTGCCAGCGTTGGCCCAGTCCAGGCCCGCTACGAGCAGTACTTC. Translation gives CASVGPVQARYEQYF.